The table lists the clone carrying this TCR beta chain with a few counts. Data came from immunoSEQ multiplex PCR; TCRdb stores just in-frame clones and leaves some out. The table has 350,000 to 450,000 clones, 83% seen once. This sample stems from a study of blood T cell repertoires in COVID-19. Enrollees, about 18 to 90 years old, lived in 25 or so US areas. The germline V gene encodes CDR1 LGHDT and CDR2 YNNKEL (reference sequence). The CDR3 sequence is 16 residues long. The ends were cut back, 2 bases at V and 0 bases at J, with 11 bases in the middle. The TCR was taken from a woman aged 45-65 years who had recovered from COVID-19. This chain connects TRBV3-1 (or the pseudogene TRBV3-2) to TRBJ1-3; TRBD1 might be the D (5 bases). What was sequenced was PBMCs or T cells enriched from blood (not recorded which). The CDR3 DNA reads as TGTGCCAGCAGCCAACGACAGAAAACCTCTGGAAACACCATATATTTT. It is translated as CASSQRQKTSGNTIYF.